This T cell receptor (beta chain) appears in the sequencing data of a study of blood T cell repertoires in COVID-19. Background on the study: COVID-19 samples from acute and convalescent phases originated in the United States, Italy and Spain.

Per the original data handling: Amplifying reference gene primers gave estimates of nucleated cell counts. Here immunoSEQ multiplex PCR was the method, and the copy in TCRdb shows in-frame clones only, minus some. V, J and clone size reflect that table, while D and trimming were determined from the DNA. The table includes about 130,000 clones, approximately 80% detected once. This clone came up once. The CDR3 covers 19 residues. V shed 1 base and J 1 base; nucleotides not matched to a gene: 8. CDR1 SGHTA and CDR2 FQGNSA come from the germline V gene. This TCR came from a man in his 60s who had recovered from COVID-19. The sample comprised peripheral blood. The chain uses TRBV7-2 and TRBJ1-5, with 12 bases fitting TRBD1. CDR3 DNA: TGTGCCAGCAGCTTAGTGGGACAGGGGGCGGGAAGGAGCAATCAGCCCCAGCATTTT. This translates into CASSLVGQGAGRSNQPQHF.